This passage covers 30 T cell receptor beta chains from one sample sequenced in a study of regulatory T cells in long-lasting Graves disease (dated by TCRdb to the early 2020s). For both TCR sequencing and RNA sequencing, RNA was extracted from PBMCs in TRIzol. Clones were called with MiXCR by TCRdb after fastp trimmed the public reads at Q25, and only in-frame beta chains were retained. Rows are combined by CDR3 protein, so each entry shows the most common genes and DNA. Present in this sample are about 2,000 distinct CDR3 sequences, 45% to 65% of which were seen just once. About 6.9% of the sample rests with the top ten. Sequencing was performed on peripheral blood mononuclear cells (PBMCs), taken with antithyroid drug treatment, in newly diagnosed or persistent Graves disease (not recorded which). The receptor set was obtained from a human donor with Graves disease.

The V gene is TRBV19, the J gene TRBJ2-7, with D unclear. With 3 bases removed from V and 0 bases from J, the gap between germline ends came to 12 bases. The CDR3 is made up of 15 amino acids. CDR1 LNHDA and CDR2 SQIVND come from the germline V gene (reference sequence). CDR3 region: CASSMEGSLSYEQYF. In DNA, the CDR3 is TGTGCCAGTAGTATGGAAGGCAGCCTCTCCTACGAGCAGTACTTC. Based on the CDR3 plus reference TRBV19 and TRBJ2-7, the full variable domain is DGGITQSPKYLFRKEGQNVTLSCEQNLNHDAMYWYRQDPGQGLRLIYYSQIVNDFQKGDIAEGYSVSREKKESFPLTVTSAQKNPTAFYLCASSMEGSLSYEQYFGPGTRLTVT.

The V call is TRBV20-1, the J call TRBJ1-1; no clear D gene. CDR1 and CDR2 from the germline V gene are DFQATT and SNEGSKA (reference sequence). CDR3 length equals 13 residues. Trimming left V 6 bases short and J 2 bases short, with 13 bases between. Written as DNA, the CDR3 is TGCAGTGCCGTCCCCCTAGGCAACACTGAAGCTTTCTTT. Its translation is CSAVPLGNTEAFF.

The CDR3 sequence is CATSDFKRGNTDTQYF. The CDR3 DNA reads as TGTGCCACCAGTGATTTCAAGCGGGGGAACACAGATACGCAGTATTTT. The J gene is TRBJ2-3, the V gene TRBV24-1; 8 bases match TRBD2. Germline trimming cut 1 base from V and 2 bases from J; bases unmatched to any gene: 4. CDR1 and CDR2 (germline): KGHDR, SFDVKD. The CDR3 sequence is 16 residues long.

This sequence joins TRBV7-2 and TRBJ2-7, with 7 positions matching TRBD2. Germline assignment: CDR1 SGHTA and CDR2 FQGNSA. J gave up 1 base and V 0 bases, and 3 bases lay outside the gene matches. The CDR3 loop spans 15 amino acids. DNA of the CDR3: TGTGCCAGCAGCTTAGCGCGAGCGGGGTCCTACGAGCAGTACTTC. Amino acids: CASSLARAGSYEQYF.

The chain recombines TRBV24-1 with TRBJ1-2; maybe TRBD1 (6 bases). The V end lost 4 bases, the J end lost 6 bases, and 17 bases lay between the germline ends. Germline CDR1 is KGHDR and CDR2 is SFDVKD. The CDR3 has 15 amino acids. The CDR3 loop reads CATSEVGAGADGYTF. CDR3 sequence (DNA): TGTGCCACCAGTGAGGTCGGCGCGGGGGCAGATGGCTACACCTTC.

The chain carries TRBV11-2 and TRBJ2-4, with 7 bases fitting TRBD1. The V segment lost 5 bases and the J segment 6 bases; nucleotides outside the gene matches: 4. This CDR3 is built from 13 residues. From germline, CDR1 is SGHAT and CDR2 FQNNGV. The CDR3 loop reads CASSQGDGNIQYF. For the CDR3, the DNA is TGTGCCAGCAGCCAGGGGGACGGAAACATTCAGTACTTC. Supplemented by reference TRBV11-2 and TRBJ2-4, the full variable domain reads EAGVAQSPRYKIIEKRQSVAFWCNPISGHATLYWYQQILGQGPKLLIQFQNNGVVDDSQLPKDRFSAERLKGVDSTLKIQPAKLEDSAVYLCASSQGDGNIQYFGAGTRLSVL.

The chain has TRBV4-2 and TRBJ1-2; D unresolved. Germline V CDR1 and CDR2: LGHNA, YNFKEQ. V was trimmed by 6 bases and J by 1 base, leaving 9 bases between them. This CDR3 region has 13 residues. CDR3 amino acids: CASSIDRNYGYTF. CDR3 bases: TGTGCCAGCAGTATTGACCGTAACTATGGCTACACCTTC.

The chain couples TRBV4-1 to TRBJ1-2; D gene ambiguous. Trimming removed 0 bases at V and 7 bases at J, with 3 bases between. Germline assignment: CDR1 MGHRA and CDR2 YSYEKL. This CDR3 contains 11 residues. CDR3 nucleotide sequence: TGCGCCAGCAGCCAAGATCGTGGCTACACCTTC. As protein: CASSQDRGYTF.

The CDR3: CASSDRDRNTEAFF. Written as DNA, the CDR3 is TGCGCCAGCAGCGACCGGGACAGAAACACTGAAGCTTTCTTT. The chain employs TRBV5-1 and TRBJ1-1; 7 positions match TRBD1. CDR3 length: 14 amino acids. V shed 4 bases and J 2 bases; nucleotides not matched to a gene: 5. CDR1 and CDR2 from the germline V gene are SGHRS and YFSETQ.

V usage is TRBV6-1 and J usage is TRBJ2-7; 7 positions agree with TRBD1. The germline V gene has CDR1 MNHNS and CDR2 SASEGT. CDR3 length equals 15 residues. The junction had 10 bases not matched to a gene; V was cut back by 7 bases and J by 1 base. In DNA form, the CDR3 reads TGTGCCAGCACCGAACTAAGACAGGGTTCCTACGAGCAGTACTTC. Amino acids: CASTELRQGSYEQYF.

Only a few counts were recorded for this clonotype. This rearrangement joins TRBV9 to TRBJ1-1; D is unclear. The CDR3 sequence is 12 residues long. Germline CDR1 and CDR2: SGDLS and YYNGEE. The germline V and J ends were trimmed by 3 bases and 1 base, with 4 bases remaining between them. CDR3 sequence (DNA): TGTGCCAGCAGCGGATCGAACACTGAAGCTTTCTTT. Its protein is CASSGSNTEAFF.

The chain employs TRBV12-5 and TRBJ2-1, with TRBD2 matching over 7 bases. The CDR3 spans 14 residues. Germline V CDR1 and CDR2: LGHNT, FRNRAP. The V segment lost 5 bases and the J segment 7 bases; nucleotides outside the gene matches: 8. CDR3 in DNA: TGTGCTAGTGGTAACTCGGGAGGCGGGAATGAGCAGTTCTTC. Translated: CASGNSGGGNEQFF.

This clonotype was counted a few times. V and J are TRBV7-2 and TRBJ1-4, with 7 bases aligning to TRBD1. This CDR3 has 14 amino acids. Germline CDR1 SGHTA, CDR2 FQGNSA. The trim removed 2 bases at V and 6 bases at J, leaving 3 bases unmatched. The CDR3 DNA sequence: TGTGCCAGCAGCTTACAGACAGGGTATGAAAAACTGTTTTTT. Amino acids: CASSLQTGYEKLFF.

The CDR3 protein is CASSLGRVSNEQFF. The CDR3 bases are TGTGCCAGCAGCTTAGGACGGGTGTCCAATGAGCAGTTCTTC. This chain uses TRBV11-3 with TRBJ2-1; D is undetermined. The V end lost 1 base, the J end lost 6 bases, and 10 bases lay between the germline ends. This CDR3 spans 14 amino acids. Per the germline V gene, CDR1 is SGHNT and CDR2 is YENEEA.

The CDR3 DNA reads as TGTGCCAGCAGCTCTCCTACCGGGACAGGCGGTGGCTACACCTTC. It specifies CASSSPTGTGGGYTF. The chain couples TRBV5-4 to TRBJ1-2; 8 nucleotides line up with TRBD1. V dropped 3 bases and J dropped 7; count of bases not matched to a gene: 11. The CDR3 consists of 15 residues. Germline V CDR1 and CDR2: SGHNT, YYREEE (reference sequence).

CDR3 nucleotide sequence: TGCGCCAGCAGCCAAGAGGTGACAGGGAAAACCGAGCAGTACTTC. It encodes CASSQEVTGKTEQYF. The chain links TRBV4-3 to TRBJ2-7; 7 bases are a match to TRBD1. J gave up 6 bases and V 0 bases, and 8 bases lay outside the gene matches. The CDR3 spans 15 residues. Germline loops: CDR1 LGHNA, CDR2 YSLEER.

This chain's CDR3 is CSARPRGLGTDTQYF. In nucleotides, the CDR3 is TGCAGTGCTAGGCCCCGGGGGTTAGGCACAGATACGCAGTATTTT. V gene TRBV20-1 combines with J gene TRBJ2-3, with a weak D call TRBD2 (6 bases). CDR3 size: 15 residues. Germline values: CDR1 DFQATT, CDR2 SNEGSKA (reference sequence). Trimming removed 3 bases at V and 1 base at J, with 14 bases between.

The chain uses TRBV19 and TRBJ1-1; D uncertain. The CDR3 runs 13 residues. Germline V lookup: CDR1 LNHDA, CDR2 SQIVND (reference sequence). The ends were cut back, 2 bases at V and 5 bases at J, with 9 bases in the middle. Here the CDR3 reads CASSIYKGTEAFF. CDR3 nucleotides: TGTGCCAGTAGTATATACAAGGGAACTGAAGCTTTCTTT.

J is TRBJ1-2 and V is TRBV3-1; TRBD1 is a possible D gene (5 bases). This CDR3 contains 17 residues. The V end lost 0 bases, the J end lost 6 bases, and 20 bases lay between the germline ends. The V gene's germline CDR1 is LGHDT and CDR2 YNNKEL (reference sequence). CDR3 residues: CASSQEYQGGPRNGYTF. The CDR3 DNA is TGTGCCAGCAGCCAAGAGTACCAGGGAGGCCCGCGAAATGGCTACACCTTC.

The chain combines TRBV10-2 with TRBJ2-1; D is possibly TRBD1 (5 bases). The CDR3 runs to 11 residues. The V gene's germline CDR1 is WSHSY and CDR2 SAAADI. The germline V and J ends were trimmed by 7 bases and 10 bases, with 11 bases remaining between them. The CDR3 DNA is TGCGCCAGCAAGCAGGGTTGGGAGCAGTTCTTC. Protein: CASKQGWEQFF.

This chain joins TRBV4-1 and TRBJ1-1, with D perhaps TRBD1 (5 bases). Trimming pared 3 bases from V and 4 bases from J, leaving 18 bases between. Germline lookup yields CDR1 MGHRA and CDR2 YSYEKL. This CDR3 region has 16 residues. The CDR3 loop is CASSQFFDRMGTEAFF. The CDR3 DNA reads TGCGCCAGCAGCCAGTTCTTTGACAGAATGGGCACTGAAGCTTTCTTT.

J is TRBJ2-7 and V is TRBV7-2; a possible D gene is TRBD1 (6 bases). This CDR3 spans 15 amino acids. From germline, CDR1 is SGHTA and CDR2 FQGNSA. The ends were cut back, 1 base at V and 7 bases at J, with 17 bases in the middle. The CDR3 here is CASSLEGGSLVEQYF. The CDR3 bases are TGTGCCAGCAGCTTAGAAGGGGGTTCGCTTGTTGAGCAGTACTTC. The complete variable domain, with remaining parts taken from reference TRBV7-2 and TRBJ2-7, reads GAGVSQSPSNKVTEKGKDVELRCDPISGHTALYWYRQSLGQGLEFLIYFQGNSAPDKSGLPSDRFSAERTGGSVSTLTIQRTQQEDSAVYLCASSLEGGSLVEQYFGPGTRLTVT.

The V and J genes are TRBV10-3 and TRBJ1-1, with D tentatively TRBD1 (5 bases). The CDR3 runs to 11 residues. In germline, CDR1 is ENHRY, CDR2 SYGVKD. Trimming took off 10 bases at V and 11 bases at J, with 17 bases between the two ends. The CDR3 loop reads CATRDLIEAFF. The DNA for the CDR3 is TGTGCCACCAGGGATCTCATAGAGGCTTTCTTT.

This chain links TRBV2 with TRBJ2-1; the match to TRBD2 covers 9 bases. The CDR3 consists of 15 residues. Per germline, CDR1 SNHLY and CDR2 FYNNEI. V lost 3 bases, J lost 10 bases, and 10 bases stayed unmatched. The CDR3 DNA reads TGTGCCAGCAGTGACCATGTCTCTAGCGGGGAGGAGCAGTTCTTC. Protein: CASSDHVSSGEEQFF.

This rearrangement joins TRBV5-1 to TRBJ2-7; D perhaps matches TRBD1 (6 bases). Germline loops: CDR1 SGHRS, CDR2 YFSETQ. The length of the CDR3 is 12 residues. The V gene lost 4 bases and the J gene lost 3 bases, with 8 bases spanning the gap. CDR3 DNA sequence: TGCGCCAGCAGCAGGGACAACTACGAGCAGTACTTC. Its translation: CASSRDNYEQYF.

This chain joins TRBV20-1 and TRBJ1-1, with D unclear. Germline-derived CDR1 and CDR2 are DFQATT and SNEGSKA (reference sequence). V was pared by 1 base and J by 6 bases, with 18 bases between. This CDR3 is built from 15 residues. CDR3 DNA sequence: TGCAGTGCTAGAGGTAGGCAGGCCCCAAGCGCTGAAGCTTTCTTT. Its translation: CSARGRQAPSAEAFF.

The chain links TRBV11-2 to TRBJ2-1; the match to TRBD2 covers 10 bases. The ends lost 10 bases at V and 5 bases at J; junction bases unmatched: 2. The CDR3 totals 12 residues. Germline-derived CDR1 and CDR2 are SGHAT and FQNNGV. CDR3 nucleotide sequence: TGTGCCACGGGACTAGCGAACAATGAGCAGTTCTTC. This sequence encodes CATGLANNEQFF.

The CDR3 spells CASSELNTDTQYF. Written as DNA, the CDR3 is TGTGCCAGCAGTGAACTCAACACAGATACGCAGTATTTT. The V call is TRBV6-1, the J call TRBJ2-3; D is undetermined. With 2 bases removed from V and 2 bases from J, the gap between germline ends came to 5 bases. CDR1 is MNHNS and CDR2 is SASEGT in the germline V gene. The CDR3 loop spans 13 amino acids.

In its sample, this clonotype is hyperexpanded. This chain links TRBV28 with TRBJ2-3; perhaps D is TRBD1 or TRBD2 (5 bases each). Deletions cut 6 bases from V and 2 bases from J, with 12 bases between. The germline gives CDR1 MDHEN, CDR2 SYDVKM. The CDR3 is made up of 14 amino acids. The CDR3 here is CASRPLGVTDTQYF. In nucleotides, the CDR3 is TGTGCCAGCAGACCACTAGGGGTCACAGATACGCAGTATTTT.

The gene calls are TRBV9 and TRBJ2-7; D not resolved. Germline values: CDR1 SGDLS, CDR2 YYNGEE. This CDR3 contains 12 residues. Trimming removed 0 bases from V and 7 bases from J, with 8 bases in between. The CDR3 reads CASSVVDSEQYF. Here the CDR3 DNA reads TGTGCCAGCAGCGTAGTGGATTCAGAGCAGTACTTC.